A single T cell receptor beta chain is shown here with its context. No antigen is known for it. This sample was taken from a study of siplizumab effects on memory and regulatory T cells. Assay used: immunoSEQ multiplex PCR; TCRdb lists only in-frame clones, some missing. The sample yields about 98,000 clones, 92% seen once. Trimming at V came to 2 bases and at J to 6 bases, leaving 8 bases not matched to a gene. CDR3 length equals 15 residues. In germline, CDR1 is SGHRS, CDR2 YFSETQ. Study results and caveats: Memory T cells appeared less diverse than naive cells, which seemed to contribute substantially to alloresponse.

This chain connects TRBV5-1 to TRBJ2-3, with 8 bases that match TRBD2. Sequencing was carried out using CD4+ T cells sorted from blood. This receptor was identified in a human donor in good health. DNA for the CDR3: TGCGCCAGCAGCTTATCGTCAGCGGGAGCTGATACGCAGTATTTT. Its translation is CASSLSSAGADTQYF.